The 24 T cell receptor beta chains listed next were all sequenced from one sample in a study of T cells in Graves' hyperthyroidism and ophthalmopathy. What was amplified from RNA transcripts were TCR beta CDR3 regions. Primed by the HTBI set, a first-round RT-PCR was run on the TCR CDR3. TCRdb used MiXCR to reprocess the multiplex PCR reads, holding one entry per CDR3 protein. The repertoire holds approximately 260,000 distinct CDR3 sequences, with approximately 16% as singletons. Sequencing used blood. The receptors stem from a woman in her 50s with Graves' hyperthyroidism that later progressed to Graves' ophthalmopathy.

This clonotype was recorded at least ten times. The rearrangement links TRBV6-1 to TRBJ2-1; D unresolved. The germline gives CDR1 MNHNS, CDR2 SASEGT. V was shortened by 6 bases and J by 4 bases, with 19 bases between the two germline ends. This CDR3 is built from 16 residues. The CDR3 nucleotides read TGTGCCAGCAGCCGGCCGTCGAACGGGCAATACAATGAGCAGTTCTTC. Translating gives CASSRPSNGQYNEQFF.

The J gene is TRBJ2-7, the V gene TRBV20-1; TRBD1 is a possible D gene (6 bases). CDR1 is DFQATT, CDR2 SNEGSKA, per germline (reference sequence). This CDR3 has 13 residues. Trimming removed 5 bases from V and 2 bases from J, with 13 bases in between. The CDR3 reads CSAAQQGPYEQYF. The CDR3 DNA sequence: TGCAGTGCTGCCCAACAGGGACCCTACGAGCAGTACTTC.

This clonotype was seen repeatedly, ten times or more. The genes are TRBV27 and TRBJ2-5; perhaps TRBD1 as D (6 bases). The V end lost 4 bases, the J end lost 6 bases, and 12 bases lay between the germline ends. This CDR3 has 13 residues. Per the germline V gene, CDR1 is MNHEY and CDR2 is SMNVEV (reference sequence). The CDR3 sequence: CASSSWTVKTQYF. As DNA, the CDR3 is TGTGCCAGCAGTTCTTGGACAGTGAAGACCCAGTACTTC.

This clonotype was seen repeatedly, ten times or more. This chain connects TRBV28 to TRBJ2-3; a possible D gene is TRBD1 (7 bases). CDR1 is MDHEN and CDR2 is SYDVKM in the germline V gene. V lost 4 bases and J 2 bases, leaving 10 bases between the germline ends. CDR3 size: 14 residues. The CDR3 region has the DNA TGTGCCAGCAGTTCAGGGGGGAACACAGATACGCAGTATTTT. As protein: CASSSGGNTDTQYF. Full variable domain (remainder filled in from reference TRBV28 and TRBJ2-3): DVKVTQSSRYLVKRTGEKVFLECVQDMDHENMFWYRQDPGLGLRLIYFSYDVKMKEKGDIPEGYSVSREKKERFSLILESASTNQTSMYLCASSSGGNTDTQYFGPGTRLTVL.

This clonotype was counted a few times. A much larger clone lies a single base off, so this may be a read error. The conserved phenylalanine or tryptophan normally closing the CDR3 is absent here, so this likely arose from a read error. The chain couples TRBV2 to TRBJ2-7; 8 nucleotides line up with TRBD2. CDR1 and CDR2 from the germline V gene are SNHLY and FYNNEI. V gave up 5 bases and J gave up 2 bases; unmatched junction bases: 5. This CDR3 is built from 14 residues. For the CDR3, the DNA is TGTGCCAGCAGTCGGGAGGGACTACCCTACGAGCAGTACCTC. Protein product: CASSREGLPYEQYL.

This CDR3 is CAAGGLNQPQHF. In DNA form, the CDR3 reads TGTGCCGCTGGCGGGCTAAATCAGCCCCAGCATTTT. This sequence joins TRBV15 and TRBJ1-5; D gene ambiguous. The germline V gene has CDR1 LNHNV and CDR2 YYDKDF (reference sequence). Trimming pared 11 bases from V and 4 bases from J, leaving 12 bases between. This CDR3 has 12 residues.

Notes on this clonotype: This may come from a read error, since a much larger clone is one base off. The chain couples TRBV11-1 to TRBJ2-5; TRBD2 aligns across 12 bases. The CDR3 consists of 16 residues. The germline V gene has CDR1 SGHAT and CDR2 FQDESV (reference sequence). V trimming: 7 bases; J trimming: 3 bases; junction bases outside the gene matches: 9. CDR3 sequence reads: CASNFASGRAEETQYF. The CDR3 coding sequence is TGTGCCAGCAACTTCGCTAGCGGGAGGGCCGAAGAGACCCAGTACTTC.

Many counts were recorded for this clonotype. The J gene is TRBJ2-1, the V gene TRBV15; 7 nucleotides agree with TRBD2. CDR3 length equals 15 residues. Germline values: CDR1 LNHNV, CDR2 YYDKDF (reference sequence). Trimming removed 5 bases from V and 8 bases from J; junction bases left unmatched: 12. The CDR3: CATSDTGGRRHEQFF. The DNA for the CDR3 is TGTGCCACCAGCGACACCGGCGGGAGACGCCATGAGCAGTTCTTC. Filled out from reference TRBV15 and TRBJ2-1, the complete variable domain reads DAMVIQNPRYQVTQFGKPVTLSCSQTLNHNVMYWYQQKSSQAPKLLFHYYDKDFNNEADTPDNFQSRRPNTSFCFLDIRSPGLGDTAMYLCATSDTGGRRHEQFFGPGTRLTVL.

This clonotype was detected many times. The V and J genes are TRBV28 and TRBJ1-2, with 10 bases lining up with TRBD1. The V and J ends lost 6 bases and 8 bases, in that order; junction bases with no gene match: 6. The V gene's germline CDR1 is MDHEN and CDR2 SYDVKM. The CDR3 sequence is 13 residues long. The CDR3 coding sequence is TGTGCCAGCAGGACCTGGACAGGGGGAGGCTACACCTTC. Its translation: CASRTWTGGGYTF.

In this sample, this clonotype turned up many times. This sequence joins TRBV7-2 and TRBJ2-7, with D possibly matching TRBD2 (6 bases). The CDR3 loop spans 14 amino acids. Germline V lookup: CDR1 SGHTA, CDR2 FQGNSA. V was clipped by 1 base and J by 1 base, with 8 bases between them. The DNA of the CDR3 is TGTGCCAGCAGCTTAGGGCTAGCGTCCTACGAGCAGTACTTC. Residues: CASSLGLASYEQYF.

V usage is TRBV9 and J usage is TRBJ2-7; 10 bases line up with TRBD2. Germline values: CDR1 SGDLS, CDR2 YYNGEE. J lost 6 bases, V lost 0 bases, and 6 bases had no gene match. The CDR3 is made up of 15 amino acids. In DNA form, the CDR3 reads TGTGCCAGCAGCGTAGCGCCCAGCGGGAGGGGCGAGCAGTACTTC. This gives the protein CASSVAPSGRGEQYF.

This clonotype has a count of ten or more. This chain links TRBV27 with TRBJ2-7; D call uncertain. Trimming stripped 5 bases from V and 3 bases from J, with 11 bases between. The germline V gene encodes CDR1 MNHEY and CDR2 SMNVEV (reference sequence). The CDR3 covers 13 residues. The CDR3 coding sequence is TGTGCCAGCAGTGACCGTGGGGACTACGAGCAGTACTTC. This codes for CASSDRGDYEQYF.

The J gene is TRBJ2-7, the V gene TRBV6-1; 8 bases match TRBD1. The CDR3 has 15 residues. J was trimmed by 3 bases and V by 5 bases; bases with no gene match: 9. CDR1 MNHNS and CDR2 SASEGT come from the germline V gene. CDR3 amino acids: CASSPQGASGYEQYF. The DNA for the CDR3 is TGTGCCAGCAGTCCGCAGGGGGCCTCCGGCTACGAGCAGTACTTC.

This clonotype was detected many times. CDR3 sequence (DNA): TGTGCCAGCAGCCAAGGATTTGTTAGGACAGGAGAGAACACTGAAGCTTTCTTT. It codes for CASSQGFVRTGENTEAFF. This chain joins TRBV3-1 and TRBJ1-1, with 7 bases identical to TRBD1. The CDR3 runs 18 residues. V shed 1 base and J 1 base; nucleotides not matched to a gene: 12. Looked up from germline, CDR1 is LGHDT and CDR2 is YNNKEL (reference sequence). The full variable domain, completed using reference TRBV3-1 and TRBJ1-1, is DTAVSQTPKYLVTQMGNDKSIKCEQNLGHDTMYWYKQDSKKFLKIMFSYNNKELIINETVPNRFSPKSPDKAHLNLHINSLELGDSAVYFCASSQGFVRTGENTEAFFGQGTRLTVV.

This clonotype came up many times. The rearrangement uses TRBV11-2 and TRBJ1-4; D is possibly TRBD1 (5 bases). Germline lookup yields CDR1 SGHAT and CDR2 FQNNGV. The CDR3 totals 13 residues. V gave up 5 bases and J gave up 12 bases, with 16 bases separating them. The CDR3 region has the DNA TGTGCCAGCAGCCCGTATAAGTGGGGGGAACTGTTTTTT. Protein product: CASSPYKWGELFF. Looking up the rest from reference TRBV11-2 and TRBJ1-4 gives the full variable domain: EAGVAQSPRYKIIEKRQSVAFWCNPISGHATLYWYQQILGQGPKLLIQFQNNGVVDDSQLPKDRFSAERLKGVDSTLKIQPAKLEDSAVYLCASSPYKWGELFFGSGTQLSVL.

There are a few counts of this clonotype. The chain couples TRBV6-1 to TRBJ2-1; 14 bases map to TRBD2. Germline assignment: CDR1 MNHNS and CDR2 SASEGT. J was trimmed by 8 bases and V by 3 bases; bases with no gene match: 3. CDR3 length equals 15 residues. The CDR3 here is CASSDGTSGSHEQFF. In nucleotides, the CDR3 is TGTGCCAGCAGTGACGGGACTAGCGGGAGCCATGAGCAGTTCTTC.

The genes are TRBV6-1 and TRBJ2-3; the match to TRBD2 covers 14 bases. The germline gives CDR1 MNHNS, CDR2 SASEGT. CDR3 size: 14 residues. V lost 10 bases to trimming and J lost 5 bases; unmatched junction nucleotides: 5. The CDR3 sequence is CATRLAGGVDTQYF. The CDR3 DNA reads TGTGCCACCCGACTAGCGGGAGGGGTAGATACGCAGTATTTT.

Points on this clonotype: This may be a read error: a much more frequent sequence differs by one nucleotide. The chain combines TRBV9 with TRBJ1-1, with TRBD1 as a possible D gene (6 bases). The CDR3 length is 14 residues. Germline values: CDR1 SGDLS, CDR2 YYNGEE. CDR3 loop: CASRSGGAGTETFF. The CDR3 coding sequence is TGTGCCAGCCGATCCGGGGGGGCAGGCACTGAAACTTTCTTT.

A remark on this clonotype: A read error is possible here, since a much larger clone lies one base away. The gene calls are TRBV7-9 and TRBJ2-3; no clear D. The DNA end lines up better with TRBJ1-5; the J call may be wrong. This CDR3 comprises 11 residues. CDR1 and CDR2 from the germline V gene are SEHNR and FQNEAQ (reference sequence). The CDR3 DNA follows: TGTGCCAGCAGCTACGAGAATACGCAGCATTTT. Translation gives CASSYENTQHF.

The chain couples TRBV10-3 to TRBJ2-6, with TRBD1 matching 8 bases. This CDR3 has 19 amino acids. V lost 4 bases, J lost 0 bases, and 11 bases stayed unmatched. Germline lookup yields CDR1 ENHRY and CDR2 SYGVKD. The chain's CDR3 is CAISAYQDRATSGANVLTF. The CDR3 region has the DNA TGTGCCATCAGTGCGTACCAGGACAGGGCGACCTCTGGGGCCAACGTCCTGACTTTC.

This clonotype has a count of ten or more. The rearrangement links TRBV7-2 to TRBJ2-1; D might be TRBD2 (6 bases). The CDR3 runs 15 residues. V was pared by 5 bases and J by 0 bases, with 11 bases between. The V gene's germline CDR1 is SGHTA and CDR2 FQGNSA. CDR3 protein: CASSTGLNSYNEQFF. DNA for the CDR3: TGTGCCAGCAGCACGGGACTTAACTCCTACAATGAGCAGTTCTTC.

This clonotype has at least ten counts. The chain couples TRBV5-1 to TRBJ2-1, with 7 bases matching TRBD2. The V segment lost 5 bases and the J segment 4 bases; nucleotides outside the gene matches: 6. Germline V gene lookup returns CDR1 SGHRS and CDR2 YFSETQ. The CDR3 runs to 14 residues. The CDR3 loop reads CASRGGGLYNEQFF. The CDR3 DNA reads as TGCGCCAGCAGAGGCGGGGGACTATACAATGAGCAGTTCTTC.

About this clonotype itself: The junction differs from germline at one of its ends, possibly a read error. V usage is TRBV5-1 and J usage is TRBJ2-3, with D possibly matching TRBD2 (6 bases). Looked up from germline, CDR1 is SGHRS and CDR2 is YFSETQ. The CDR3 runs 16 residues. The chain's CDR3 is CANSPGGSGSTDTQYF. DNA of the CDR3: TGCGCCAACAGCCCTGGGGGGAGCGGATCCACAGATACGCAGTATTTT.

The table lists this clonotype with a few counts. The rearrangement links TRBV28 to TRBJ2-7; 8 positions agree with TRBD1. Germline CDR1 is MDHEN and CDR2 is SYDVKM. This CDR3 spans 14 amino acids. The junction had 4 bases not matched to a gene; V was cut back by 2 bases and J by 4 bases. As DNA, the CDR3 is TGTGCCAGCAGTTTAGTCAGGGGGCGGTACGAGCAGTACTTC. It specifies CASSLVRGRYEQYF. The full variable domain, in which reference TRBV28 and TRBJ2-7 provide the parts outside the CDR3, is DVKVTQSSRYLVKRTGEKVFLECVQDMDHENMFWYRQDPGLGLRLIYFSYDVKMKEKGDIPEGYSVSREKKERFSLILESASTNQTSMYLCASSLVRGRYEQYFGPGTRLTVT.